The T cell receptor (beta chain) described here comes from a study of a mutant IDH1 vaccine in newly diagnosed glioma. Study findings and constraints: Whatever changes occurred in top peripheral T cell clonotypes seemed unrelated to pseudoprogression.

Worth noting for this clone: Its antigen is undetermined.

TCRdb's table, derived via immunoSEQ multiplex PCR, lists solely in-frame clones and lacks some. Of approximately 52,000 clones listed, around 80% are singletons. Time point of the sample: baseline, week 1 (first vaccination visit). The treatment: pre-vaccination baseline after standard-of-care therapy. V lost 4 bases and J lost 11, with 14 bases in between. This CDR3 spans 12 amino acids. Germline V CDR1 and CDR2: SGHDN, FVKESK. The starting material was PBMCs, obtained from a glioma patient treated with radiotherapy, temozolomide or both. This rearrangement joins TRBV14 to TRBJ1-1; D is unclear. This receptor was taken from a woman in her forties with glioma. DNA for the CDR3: TGTGCCAGCAGCCTCCATAATATGGTGGCTTTCTTT. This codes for CASSLHNMVAFF.